The 4 T cell receptor beta chains given below trace back to one sample, sequenced in a study of shared clonotypes between healthy human individuals. Profiled with immunoSEQ multiplex PCR; TCRdb holds only in-frame clones, not every one. Of about a million clones listed, roughly 75% are singletons. The sample was memory CD4+ T cells sorted from blood. Stated subset: CD45RA-negative fraction. The receptors were sampled from a man younger than 35 in good health.

The J gene is TRBJ2-5, the V gene TRBV4-2; weak D call: TRBD1 (5 bases). The CDR3 runs 15 residues. Germline assignment: CDR1 LGHNA and CDR2 YNFKEQ. Between the trimmed V and J ends, which lost 0 bases and 5 bases, there was a span of 13 bases. The CDR3 here is CASSQESGSGETQYF. For the CDR3, the DNA is TGTGCCAGCAGCCAAGAATCAGGGTCTGGGGAGACCCAGTACTTC.

The V gene is TRBV5-1, the J gene TRBJ1-2; 8 nucleotides line up with TRBD1. The CDR3 length is 17 residues. Per germline, CDR1 SGHRS and CDR2 YFSETQ. V gave up 4 bases and J gave up 2 bases; unmatched junction bases: 13. The CDR3 is CASSNPGRGRGNYGYTF. CDR3 DNA sequence: TGCGCCAGCAGCAACCCCGGCAGGGGGCGAGGGAACTATGGCTACACCTTC.

This chain links TRBV6-4 with TRBJ1-4, with no clear D. Germline CDR1 MRHNA, CDR2 SNTAGT. The CDR3 contains 11 residues. V was cut by 11 bases and J by 7 bases, with 11 bases left in between. The DNA of the CDR3 is TGTGCCGAAGCTTTAGGTGAAAAACTGTTTTTT. Protein product: CAEALGEKLFF.

The V gene is TRBV7-9, the J gene TRBJ2-3; 7 bases line up with TRBD2. Germline V gene lookup returns CDR1 SEHNR and CDR2 FQNEAQ (reference sequence). The CDR3 contains 15 residues. V lost 1 base, J lost 3 bases, and 4 bases stayed unmatched. This chain's CDR3 is CASSLGAGITDTQYF. The CDR3 DNA follows: TGTGCCAGCAGCTTAGGAGCGGGGATAACAGATACGCAGTATTTT.